This paragraph reports one TCR beta chain. The antigen is unknown. PCR was performed using 60 Vbeta and 13 Jbeta primers. Profiling relied on immunoSEQ multiplex PCR, and the TCRdb table lists in-frame clones only, not all of them. The sample consists of over 95,000 clones, approximately 80% of them appearing once. This entry is derived from a study of cytomegalovirus exposure and HLA in healthy donors. Findings and caveats of the study: When a later analysis compared HLA-associated TCR beta chains with equally common others, the HLA-associated chains turned out to be more clonally expanded and to have lower generation probabilities. Some segments of the V type, notably TRBV6-2 and TRBV6-3, were excluded as indistinguishable.

This CDR3 comprises 15 residues. CDR1 and CDR2 from the germline V gene are SGHRS and YFSETQ. V lost 0 bases and J 0 bases, leaving 9 bases between the germline ends. This rearrangement joins TRBV5-1 to TRBJ1-1; D not certain. The source material was PBMCs. The TCR comes from a woman aged 40 to 50 in good health and CMV-seropositive. CDR3 in DNA: TGCGCCAGCAGCTTGGTCGAGGCCTTGAACACTGAAGCTTTCTTT. This codes for CASSLVEALNTEAFF.